Following are 17 T cell receptor beta chains from one sample sequenced in a study of blood T cell repertoires in COVID-19. The table came from immunoSEQ multiplex PCR; TCRdb's copy has only in-frame clones and leaves some out. The data contain 200,000 or so clones, more than 75% of them singletons. Sequences were obtained from peripheral blood. These receptors were obtained from a middle-aged man who had recovered from COVID-19.

The table lists this clone with a count of one. The chain joins TRBV19 to TRBJ2-3; 10 bases are shared with TRBD2. Germline V gene lookup returns CDR1 LNHDA and CDR2 SQIVND (reference sequence). Trimming at V came to 4 bases and at J to 2 bases, leaving 9 bases not matched to a gene. The CDR3 has 17 amino acids. The CDR3 spells CASSSLGLAEDTDTQYF. The CDR3 nucleotides read TGTGCCAGTAGTAGCCTAGGACTAGCGGAAGACACAGATACGCAGTATTTT.

The J gene is TRBJ1-2, the V gene TRBV4-1; 9 positions agree with TRBD1. This CDR3 region has 18 residues. Losses at the gene ends were 1 base for V and 8 bases for J; bases not matched to a gene: 17. Germline CDR1 reads MGHRA; CDR2 reads YSYEKL. CDR3 sequence (DNA): TGCGCCAGCAGCCAAGGTCTTACAGGGGGCGTCCGAGGTCGGGGCTACACCTTC. It yields the protein CASSQGLTGGVRGRGYTF.

This chain connects TRBV29-1 to TRBJ2-3; D is possibly TRBD2 (6 bases). Germline V gene lookup returns CDR1 SQVTM and CDR2 ANQGSEA. This CDR3 has 13 residues. V lost 3 bases, J lost 5 bases, and 12 bases lay in between. CDR3 amino acids: CSVEVGAGDTQYF. The DNA for the CDR3 is TGCAGCGTTGAGGTGGGAGCGGGAGATACGCAGTATTTT.

The chain carries TRBV30 and TRBJ2-1; 7 nucleotides agree with TRBD1. Trimming took 1 base from V and 3 from J; bases not matched to a gene: 3. This CDR3 comprises 14 residues. Germline loops: CDR1 GTSNPN, CDR2 SVGIG (reference sequence). CDR3 sequence: CAWSATGVYNEQFF. Here the CDR3 DNA reads TGTGCCTGGAGTGCAACAGGGGTCTACAATGAGCAGTTCTTC.

The CDR3 nucleotides read TGTGCCAGCAGCCAAGGGGCTGGGGGGAGGACCCAGTACTTC. Amino acids: CASSQGAGGRTQYF. J is TRBJ2-5 and V is TRBV3-1 (or the pseudogene TRBV3-2), with a tentative D call TRBD2 (6 bases). Per the germline V gene, CDR1 is LGHDT and CDR2 is YNNKEL (reference sequence). Trimming removed 1 base from V and 7 bases from J, with 13 bases in between. The CDR3 spans 14 residues.

V gene TRBV2 combines with J gene TRBJ2-1; D might be TRBD2 (5 bases). The CDR3 length is 13 residues. The V end was cut by 5 bases, the J end by 5 bases, with 10 bases between. CDR1 SNHLY and CDR2 FYNNEI come from the germline V gene. The CDR3 sequence: CASSLDWNNEQFF. CDR3 DNA sequence: TGTGCCAGCAGTTTGGACTGGAACAATGAGCAGTTCTTC.

This clone occurred many times. The chain combines TRBV3-1 (or the pseudogene TRBV3-2) with TRBJ1-3, with D unresolved. There are 14 residues in the CDR3. Germline V gene lookup returns CDR1 LGHDT and CDR2 YNNKEL (reference sequence). V was trimmed by 3 bases and J by 4 bases, leaving 10 bases between them. The CDR3, as DNA: TGTGCCAGCAGCCAGATCCCGGGGGGAAACACCATATATTTT. The encoded protein is CASSQIPGGNTIYF.

This clone showed up just a few times. V is TRBV18 and J is TRBJ2-7, with D tentatively TRBD1 (6 bases). With 2 bases removed from V and 4 bases from J, the gap between germline ends came to 15 bases. The germline V gene has CDR1 KGHSH and CDR2 LQKENI. The CDR3 is 15 residues long. The CDR3 DNA is TGTGCCAGCTCACCATCGGCAGGGGTCTCGTACGAGCAGTACTTC. It yields the protein CASSPSAGVSYEQYF.

V gene TRBV28 combines with J gene TRBJ2-1; tentatively, D is TRBD2 (6 bases). Trimming shortened V by 0 bases and J by 5 bases, and 11 bases separated the two germline ends. The CDR3 sequence is 15 residues long. Germline V gene sequence: CDR1 MDHEN, CDR2 SYDVKM. The CDR3 nucleotides read TGTGCCAGCAGTTTATGGGTCGGGGGAGACAATGAGCAGTTCTTC. This encodes CASSLWVGGDNEQFF.

The chain carries TRBV6-5 and TRBJ1-4; tentatively, D is TRBD1 (6 bases). The ends were cut back, 6 bases at V and 3 bases at J, with 11 bases in the middle. The CDR3 contains 14 residues. The germline gives CDR1 MNHEY, CDR2 SVGAGI. Here the CDR3 reads CASRAGASNEKLFF. Here the CDR3 DNA reads TGTGCCAGCAGAGCAGGGGCATCTAATGAAAAACTGTTTTTT.

The J gene is TRBJ1-5, the V gene TRBV28; TRBD1 matches 8 bases. This CDR3 has 17 residues. V trimming: 7 bases; J trimming: 0 bases; junction bases outside the gene matches: 11. CDR1 and CDR2 from the germline V gene are MDHEN and SYDVKM. The CDR3 spells CASTKGQAPYSNQPQHF. CDR3 nucleotide sequence: TGTGCCAGCACCAAGGGACAGGCCCCATATAGCAATCAGCCCCAGCATTTT.

The V gene is TRBV6-5, the J gene TRBJ1-4; 8 bases agree with TRBD1. The CDR3 consists of 15 residues. Germline CDR1 reads MNHEY; CDR2 reads SVGAGI. V lost 5 bases and J lost 5; bases outside the gene matches: 7. The CDR3 DNA reads TGTGCCAGCAGTACAAGGACAGGGAAGAATGAAAAACTGTTTTTT. This translates into CASSTRTGKNEKLFF.

The V and J genes are TRBV28 and TRBJ1-1; the match to TRBD1 covers 8 bases. Unmatched junction bases numbered 4, after V lost 0 bases and J lost 4 bases. The CDR3 contains 15 residues. Looked up from germline, CDR1 is MDHEN and CDR2 is SYDVKM. In DNA form, the CDR3 reads TGTGCCAGCAGTTTATGGAGGACAGGGTCCACTGAAGCTTTCTTT. Translating gives CASSLWRTGSTEAFF. Full variable domain (rest looked up from reference TRBV28 and TRBJ1-1): DVKVTQSSRYLVKRTGEKVFLECVQDMDHENMFWYRQDPGLGLRLIYFSYDVKMKEKGDIPEGYSVSREKKERFSLILESASTNQTSMYLCASSLWRTGSTEAFFGQGTRLTVV.

The V call is TRBV6-5, the J call TRBJ1-5, with TRBD1 identical over 10 bases. The CDR3 has 14 residues. V lost 4 bases and J lost 7; bases outside the gene matches: 4. Germline V gives CDR1 MNHEY, CDR2 SVGAGI. CDR3 sequence reads: CASSSTGQGQPQHF. The CDR3 bases are TGTGCCAGCAGTTCCACGGGACAGGGGCAGCCCCAGCATTTT.

This clone came up a few times. The chain combines TRBV3-1 (or the pseudogene TRBV3-2) with TRBJ2-1; TRBD2 agrees at 8 bases. The CDR3 length is 21 residues. Germline CDR1 reads LGHDT; CDR2 reads YNNKEL (reference sequence). The J segment lost 4 bases and the V segment lost 4 bases, leaving 24 bases of the junction unmatched. The DNA of the CDR3 is TGTGCCAGCAGCCTGGAAGGGGAGACTAGCGCGAGAAGGATCGGTTACAATGAGCAGTTCTTC. Its protein product is CASSLEGETSARRIGYNEQFF.

V usage is TRBV6-6 and J usage is TRBJ1-3; 8 bases are shared with TRBD1. The CDR3 loop spans 15 amino acids. CDR1 MNHNY and CDR2 SVGAGI come from the germline V gene (reference sequence). The V and J ends lost 7 bases and 2 bases, in that order; junction bases with no gene match: 7. This CDR3 is CASTLSGQAGNTIYF. CDR3 DNA: TGTGCCAGCACTCTCTCGGGACAGGCTGGAAACACCATATATTTT.

The genes are TRBV5-4 and TRBJ2-7, with 7 bases that match TRBD1. Germline CDR1 SGHNT, CDR2 YYREEE (reference sequence). The CDR3 spans 17 residues. V was clipped by 0 bases and J by 1 base; unmatched bases: 10. The CDR3 DNA sequence: TGTGCCAGCAGCTTGGAGGGACAGCTGAAGAGATCCTACGAGCAGTACTTC. This sequence encodes CASSLEGQLKRSYEQYF.